This TCR beta chain stems from a study of Ad26.COV2.S vaccination and SARS-CoV-2 variants. Study in general: In the study, Ad26.COV2.S was injected intramuscularly once, or twice 56 days apart. Study-wide results and caveats: The TCR breadth and depth analyses may have produced an underestimate of total T cell responses. Similar non-spike TCR breadth was observed in recipients of vaccine and of placebo. People given the vaccine had a wider spike-specific TCR breadth than placebo recipients did.

Only one count was recorded for this clone. Its antigen is unidentified. Generated by immunoSEQ multiplex PCR, the TCRdb table keeps only in-frame clones and is missing some. The table lists around 340,000 clones, approximately 86% of them singletons. Indicated treatment: 19 received Ad26.COV2.S at low or high dose, single or two shots; five or six received placebo; per-sample allocation not given. The study sampled participants on day 63 after the first vaccine or placebo injection. CDR1 is MNHEY and CDR2 is SVGEGT in the germline V gene. The CDR3 runs 17 residues. V was trimmed by 4 bases and J by 5 bases, leaving 18 bases between them.

The rearrangement uses TRBV6-2 or TRBV6-3 and TRBJ1-6; D ambiguous. Sequencing was performed on peripheral blood, taken in a trial of Ad26.COV2.S vaccine versus placebo. This receptor was identified in a person between 18 and 60 years old who received the Ad26.COV2.S COVID-19 vaccine or a placebo. The CDR3 spells CASSSPRAGENNSPLHF. Written as DNA, the CDR3 is TGTGCCAGCAGTTCCCCGAGGGCCGGGGAGAATAATTCACCCCTCCACTTT.